Below are 15 T cell receptor beta chains sequenced from a single sample in a study of siplizumab effects on memory and regulatory T cells. Assay: immunoSEQ multiplex PCR; the TCRdb copy retains only in-frame clones and omits some. This sample carries tens of thousands of clones, 80% to 90% of them seen once, and the ten largest clones take more than 1.5%. The sequencing sample was made of Tregs sorted from blood. These receptors were taken from a human donor in good health.

J is TRBJ2-7 and V is TRBV30, with 10 bases aligning to TRBD2. The CDR3 sequence is 14 residues long. Germline loops: CDR1 GTSNPN, CDR2 SVGIG (reference sequence). With 2 bases clipped from V and 6 bases from J, the junction kept 7 bases outside the gene matches. Written as DNA, the CDR3 is TGTGCCTGGAGTACCGGGACTAGCGCCCCCGAGCAGTACTTC. Protein: CAWSTGTSAPEQYF.

As regards this clone: The conserved phenylalanine or tryptophan normally closing the CDR3 is absent here, so this likely arose from a read error. It is unclear where the CDR3 begins or ends on the DNA, so no DNA is shown, and the CDR3 is as TCRdb lists it. The chain recombines TRBV21-1 with TRBJ1-2; the table calls TRBD1, which could not be checked here. TRBV21-1 is flagged as a pseudogene. The CDR3 is made up of 12 amino acids, end residues included. The CDR3 here is CASSRTGVGYTL.

This clone was picked up a small number of times. The rearrangement links TRBV5-1 to TRBJ1-1, with D possibly being TRBD1 (5 bases). Trimming took off 3 bases at V and 5 bases at J, with 11 bases between the two ends. This CDR3 spans 13 amino acids. Germline CDR1 SGHRS, CDR2 YFSETQ. The CDR3 loop reads CASSSSGFTEAFF. The DNA for the CDR3 is TGCGCCAGCAGCTCTTCAGGGTTTACTGAAGCTTTCTTT.

This chain connects TRBV5-1 to TRBJ2-2, with TRBD2 as a possible D gene (5 bases). The V gene lost 5 bases and the J gene lost 1 base, with 15 bases spanning the gap. CDR3 length: 16 residues. Germline V gene sequence: CDR1 SGHRS, CDR2 YFSETQ. The CDR3 DNA reads as TGCGCCAGCAGAGGGCAGACGGGGATGAACACCGGGGAGCTGTTTTTT. Protein product: CASRGQTGMNTGELFF.

The chain carries TRBV28 and TRBJ2-7; no clear D gene. Germline CDR1 reads MDHEN; CDR2 reads SYDVKM. The CDR3 contains 12 residues. V was shortened by 5 bases and J by 12 bases, with 17 bases between the two germline ends. The CDR3 DNA reads TGTGCCAGCAGTGCTGCGGAGCGTAAGGGGTACTTC. This encodes CASSAAERKGYF.

This chain's CDR3 is CASSEGGAYEQFF. The CDR3 DNA is TGTGCCAGCAGTGAAGGAGGGGCTTATGAGCAGTTCTTC. The chain joins TRBV6-1 to TRBJ2-1, with D perhaps assigned TRBD1 or TRBD2 (5 bases each). There are 13 residues in the CDR3. V lost 1 base and J 8 bases, leaving 9 bases between the germline ends. Germline values: CDR1 MNHNS, CDR2 SASEGT.

The chain employs TRBV18 and TRBJ1-1; 7 nucleotides line up with TRBD1. This CDR3 spans 13 amino acids. The germline CDR1 and CDR2 sequences are KGHSH and LQKENI. The V and J ends lost 6 bases and 10 bases, in that order; junction bases with no gene match: 11. Written as DNA, the CDR3 is TGTGCCAGCTCGCCGACAGGGCCCTCCGGAGCTTTCTTT. Translated: CASSPTGPSGAFF.

J is TRBJ2-7 and V is TRBV29-1; D remains unclear. This CDR3 contains 12 residues. CDR1 SQVTM and CDR2 ANQGSEA come from the germline V gene. Trimming pared 1 base from V and 2 bases from J, leaving 6 bases between. CDR3 sequence (DNA): TGCAGCGTTGAAGGGGAACCCTACGAGCAGTACTTC. Translated, it gives CSVEGEPYEQYF.

This chain joins TRBV21-1 and TRBJ2-5; TRBD2 was called by the table and not checked on the DNA. TRBJ2-7 explains the end of the DNA better; the J call may be wrong. TRBV21-1 is a documented pseudogene. The CDR3 totals 14 residues. In DNA, the CDR3 is TGTGCCACCCGGACTAGCGGGGAGTCCTACGAGCAGTACTTC. It yields the protein CATRTSGESYEQYF.

The CDR3 is CASSLSIYEQYF. CDR3 nucleotide sequence: TGTGCCAGCAGCTTAAGTATCTACGAGCAGTACTTC. The chain couples TRBV7-9 to TRBJ2-7, with D hard to call. The CDR3 consists of 12 residues. Trimming took off 2 bases at V and 3 bases at J, with 5 bases between the two ends. Germline-derived CDR1 and CDR2 are SEHNR and FQNEAQ (reference sequence).

The DNA for the CDR3 is TGTGCCAGCAGCTTCCCCGGGGAGCTGTTTTTT. It yields the protein CASSFPGELFF. This chain uses TRBV11-2 with TRBJ2-2; D remains ambiguous. Per the germline V gene, CDR1 is SGHAT and CDR2 is FQNNGV. The CDR3 is 11 amino acids. V shed 3 bases and J shed 6 bases, with 2 bases lying between them.

This clone was detected a few times. The CDR3 region is CATRGLNTEAFF. CDR3 DNA: TGTGCCACCCGGGGCTTGAACACTGAAGCTTTCTTT. V is TRBV10-3 and J is TRBJ1-1; the D gene is possibly TRBD1 (5 bases). The CDR3 is made up of 12 amino acids. Looked up from germline, CDR1 is ENHRY and CDR2 is SYGVKD. The V end was cut by 10 bases, the J end by 0 bases, with 9 bases between.

The gene calls are TRBV14 and TRBJ2-7, with a weak D call TRBD1 (5 bases). Trimming removed 0 bases from V and 7 bases from J, with 13 bases in between. Germline CDR1 reads SGHDN; CDR2 reads FVKESK. The CDR3 has 14 amino acids. The CDR3 sequence: CASSQDRVVLEQYF. In DNA form, the CDR3 reads TGTGCCAGCAGCCAAGACAGGGTGGTGTTAGAGCAGTACTTC.

The chain is built from TRBV6-6 and TRBJ1-4; unclear D gene. The CDR3 sequence is 11 residues long. Trimming shortened V by 6 bases and J by 4 bases, and 3 bases separated the two germline ends. The germline V gene has CDR1 MNHNY and CDR2 SVGAGI (reference sequence). The DNA for the CDR3 is TGTGCCAGCAGGATTAATGAAAAACTGTTTTTT. Translating gives CASRINEKLFF.

The chain uses TRBV19 and TRBJ2-7, with 9 positions matching TRBD2. V shed 3 bases, J shed 1 base, and the junction held 7 bases outside the gene matches. CDR1 is LNHDA, CDR2 SQIVND, per germline (reference sequence). The CDR3 is 16 residues long. CDR3 DNA sequence: TGTGCCAGTAGTATGCGGGGGGGCGCAATGTCCTACGAGCAGTACTTC. Translation gives CASSMRGGAMSYEQYF.